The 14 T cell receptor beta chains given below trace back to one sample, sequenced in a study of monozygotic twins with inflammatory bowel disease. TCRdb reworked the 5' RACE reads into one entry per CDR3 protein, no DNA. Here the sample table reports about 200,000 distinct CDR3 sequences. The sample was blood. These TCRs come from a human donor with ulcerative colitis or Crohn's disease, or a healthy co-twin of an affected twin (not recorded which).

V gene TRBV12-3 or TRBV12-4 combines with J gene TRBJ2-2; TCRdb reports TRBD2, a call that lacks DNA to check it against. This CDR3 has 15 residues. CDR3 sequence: CASKGWATAAGELFF.

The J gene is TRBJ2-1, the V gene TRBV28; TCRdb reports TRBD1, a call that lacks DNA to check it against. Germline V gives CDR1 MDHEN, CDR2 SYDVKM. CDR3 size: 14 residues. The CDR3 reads CASNSGSSYNEQFF.

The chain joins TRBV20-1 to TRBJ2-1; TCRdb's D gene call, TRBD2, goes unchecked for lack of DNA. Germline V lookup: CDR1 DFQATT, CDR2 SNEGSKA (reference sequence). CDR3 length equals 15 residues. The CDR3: CSARDLREGYNEQFF.

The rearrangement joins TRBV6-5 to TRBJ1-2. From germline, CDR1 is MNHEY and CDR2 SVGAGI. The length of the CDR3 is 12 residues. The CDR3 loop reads CASSKGNYGYTF.

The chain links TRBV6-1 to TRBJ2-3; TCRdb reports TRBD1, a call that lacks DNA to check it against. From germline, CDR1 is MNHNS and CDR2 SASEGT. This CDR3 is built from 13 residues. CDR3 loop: CASSPYRGDTQYF.

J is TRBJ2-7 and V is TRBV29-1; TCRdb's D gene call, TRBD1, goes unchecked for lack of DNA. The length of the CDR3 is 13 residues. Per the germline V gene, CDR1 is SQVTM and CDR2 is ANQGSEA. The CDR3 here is CSTGQGNSYEQYF.

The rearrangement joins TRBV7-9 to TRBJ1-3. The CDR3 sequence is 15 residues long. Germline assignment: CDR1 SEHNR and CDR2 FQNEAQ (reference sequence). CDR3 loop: CASGLRTATGNTIYF.

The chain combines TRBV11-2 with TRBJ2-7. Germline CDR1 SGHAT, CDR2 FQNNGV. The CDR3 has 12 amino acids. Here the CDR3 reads CASSLSSREQYF.

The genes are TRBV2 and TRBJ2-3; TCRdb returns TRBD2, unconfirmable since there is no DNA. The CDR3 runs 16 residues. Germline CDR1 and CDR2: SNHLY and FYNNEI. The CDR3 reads CASRETSGGSGDTQYF.

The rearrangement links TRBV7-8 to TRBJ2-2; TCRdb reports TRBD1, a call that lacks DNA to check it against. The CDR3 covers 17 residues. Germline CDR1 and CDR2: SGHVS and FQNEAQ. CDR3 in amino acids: CASSLVTGTAATGELFF.

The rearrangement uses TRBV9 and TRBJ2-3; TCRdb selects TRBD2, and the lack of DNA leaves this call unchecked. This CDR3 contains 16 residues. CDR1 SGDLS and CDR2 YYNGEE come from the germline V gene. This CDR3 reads CASSVSPRGTTDTQYF. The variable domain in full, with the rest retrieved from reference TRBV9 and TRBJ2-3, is DSGVTQTPKHLITATGQRVTLRCSPRSGDLSVYWYQQSLDQGLQFLIQYYNGEERAKGNILERFSAQQFPDLHSELNLSSLELGDSALYFCASSVSPRGTTDTQYFGPGTRLTVL.

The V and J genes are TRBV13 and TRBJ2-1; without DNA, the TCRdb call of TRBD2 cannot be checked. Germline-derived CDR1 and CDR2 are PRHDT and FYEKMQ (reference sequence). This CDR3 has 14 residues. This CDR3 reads CASSFGTRYNEQFF.

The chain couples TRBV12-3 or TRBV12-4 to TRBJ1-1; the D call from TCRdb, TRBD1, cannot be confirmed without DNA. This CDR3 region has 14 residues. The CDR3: CASSPWGGITEAFF.

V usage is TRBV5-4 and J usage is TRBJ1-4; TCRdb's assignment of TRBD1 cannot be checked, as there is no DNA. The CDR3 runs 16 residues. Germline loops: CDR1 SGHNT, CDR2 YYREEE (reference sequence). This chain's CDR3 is CASTRRPGTTNEKLFF.